The source of this TCR beta chain is a study of cytomegalovirus exposure and HLA in healthy donors. Study-level points and caveats: CMV serostatus was the sole immune exposure information available. Follow-up analysis found HLA locus-dependent TCR association rates, highest for DRB1 and lowest for HLA-C. When a later analysis was performed, an Asian-associated ancestry cluster reportedly had fewer N-insertions than the approximately 700-donor mean. Most TCR sequences showed up rarely, but some public TCRs showed up in many donors.

The PCR made use of 60 Vbeta and 13 Jbeta primers. Data came from immunoSEQ multiplex PCR; TCRdb stores just in-frame clones and leaves some out. The sample holds fewer than 200,000 clones, roughly 84% seen once. As regards this clone: Antigen unknown.

The clonotype comes from a girl under three years old in good health and CMV-seronegative. Material: PBMCs.

The CDR3 nucleotides are TGTGCCAGCAGCCTAGGCCGACGGAACTACGAGCAGTACTTC. This translates into CASSLGRRNYEQYF. V and J are TRBV27 and TRBJ2-7, with D unclear. The V and J ends lost 6 bases and 3 bases respectively, with 15 bases between them. The germline V gene has CDR1 MNHEY and CDR2 SMNVEV (reference sequence). The CDR3 totals 14 residues.